The clone carrying this T cell receptor (beta chain) was seen a few times. As yet, its antigen is unknown. These data belong to a study of beta chain features in type 1 diabetes. Study outcomes and limitations: The study found that naive, central memory and Treg TCRB repertoires appeared more similar in patients than in healthy donors.

Sequencing targeted expressed TCRB transcripts, as all isolated RNA had been reverse transcribed. TCRdb keeps only in-frame clones here, not all; method: immunoSEQ multiplex PCR. The table includes 200,000 to 250,000 clones, less than 15% detected once. V was pared by 5 bases and J by 5 bases, with 11 bases of the junction left unmatched. Germline lookup yields CDR1 SEHNR and CDR2 FQNEAQ (reference sequence). This CDR3 is built from 16 residues. This rearrangement joins TRBV7-9 to TRBJ1-1, with 10 nucleotides matching TRBD1. The receptor was derived from a woman aged 40 to 50 in good health. The sequencing sample was made of naive CD4+ T cells from blood. CDR3 bases: TGTGCCAGCAGCCCCGGACAGGGGGGGGATTTGACTGAAGCTTTCTTT. Translating it yields CASSPGQGGDLTEAFF. Looking up the rest from reference TRBV7-9 and TRBJ1-1 gives the full variable domain: DTGVSQNPRHKITKRGQNVTFRCDPISEHNRLYWYRQTLGQGPEFLTYFQNEAQLEKSRLLSDRFSAERPKGSFSTLEIQRTEQGDSAMYLCASSPGQGGDLTEAFFGQGTRLTVV.